Below are 14 T cell receptor beta chains sequenced from a single sample in a study of PD-1 blockade in classical Hodgkin lymphoma. The table came from immunoSEQ multiplex PCR; TCRdb's copy has only in-frame clones and leaves some out. This table has 89,000 or so clones, approximately 91% appearing once. Patients all relapsed after autologous stem cell transplantation, and there was variation in brentuximab vedotin exposure. Sample: peripheral blood mononuclear cells (PBMCs), taken before the second cycle of nivolumab. The receptor set was obtained from a human donor with classical Hodgkin lymphoma.

This chain joins TRBV6-5 and TRBJ2-7, with TRBD2 matching over 7 bases. V was clipped by 8 bases and J by 4 bases; unmatched bases: 8. This CDR3 region has 13 residues. The germline V gene has CDR1 MNHEY and CDR2 SVGAGI. CDR3 amino acids: CASGAGSQYEQYF. The CDR3 bases are TGTGCCAGCGGAGCGGGAAGTCAGTACGAGCAGTACTTC.

The chain has TRBV9 and TRBJ2-2; the D gene is possibly TRBD2 (5 bases). Trimming removed 7 bases at V and 1 base at J, with 11 bases between. From germline, CDR1 is SGDLS and CDR2 YYNGEE. The length of the CDR3 is 14 residues. CDR3 sequence: CASRRTGNTGELFF. CDR3 DNA: TGTGCCAGCCGGAGGACGGGGAACACCGGGGAGCTGTTTTTT.

The J gene is TRBJ1-1, the V gene TRBV6-5; D ambiguous. V shed 5 bases and J shed 3 bases, with 13 bases lying between them. The CDR3 runs to 14 residues. The V gene's germline CDR1 is MNHEY and CDR2 SVGAGI. CDR3 nucleotide sequence: TGTGCCAGCAGTACAAGTCCGGTAGACACTGAAGCTTTCTTT. Protein product: CASSTSPVDTEAFF.

This clone came up once. The V and J genes are TRBV6-5 and TRBJ2-7; no clear D. The CDR3 runs 12 residues. Trimming removed 2 bases from V and 3 bases from J, with 5 bases in between. CDR1 and CDR2 from the germline V gene are MNHEY and SVGAGI. The CDR3 DNA follows: TGTGCCAGCAGTTACGGGCTCTACGAGCAGTACTTC. Translated, it gives CASSYGLYEQYF.

The chain employs TRBV5-1 and TRBJ1-1; 8 bases fit TRBD1. Trimming at V came to 0 bases and at J to 3 bases, leaving 4 bases not matched to a gene. Germline V gene sequence: CDR1 SGHRS, CDR2 YFSETQ. This CDR3 region has 15 residues. The CDR3 is CASSLGSRGHTEAFF. As DNA, the CDR3 is TGCGCCAGCAGCTTGGGATCCAGGGGGCACACTGAAGCTTTCTTT.

V and J are TRBV6-1 and TRBJ2-3; D ambiguous. CDR3 length: 14 amino acids. CDR1 is MNHNS and CDR2 is SASEGT in the germline V gene. V was shortened by 0 bases and J by 3 bases, with 7 bases between the two germline ends. The CDR3 reads CASSEAAITDTQYF. The CDR3 coding sequence is TGTGCCAGCAGTGAAGCGGCAATTACAGATACGCAGTATTTT.

The chain joins TRBV15 to TRBJ2-1; no clear D. Germline V gives CDR1 LNHNV, CDR2 YYDKDF (reference sequence). V lost 8 bases, J lost 0 bases, and 14 bases lay in between. The CDR3 totals 15 residues. The CDR3 DNA sequence: TGTGCCACCTGGTCTCCGGTGAGCTCCTACAATGAGCAGTTCTTC. Translating gives CATWSPVSSYNEQFF.

The CDR3 protein is CASSNIINSPYEQYF. CDR3 DNA sequence: TGTGCCAGTAGTAACATCATAAACTCCCCCTACGAGCAGTACTTC. J is TRBJ2-7 and V is TRBV19; D unresolved. Trimming removed 4 bases from V and 2 bases from J, with 15 bases in between. This CDR3 has 15 amino acids. Per the germline V gene, CDR1 is LNHDA and CDR2 is SQIVND (reference sequence).

The chain is built from TRBV5-1 and TRBJ2-1; 8 nucleotides line up with TRBD2. This CDR3 comprises 17 residues. V was pared by 0 bases and J by 3 bases, with 8 bases of the junction left unmatched. Germline V gives CDR1 SGHRS, CDR2 YFSETQ. In DNA, the CDR3 is TGCGCCAGCAGCTTGGGTTCAGGACTAGCAGTCTACAATGAGCAGTTCTTC. Translating it yields CASSLGSGLAVYNEQFF.

A few counts support this clone. The gene calls are TRBV5-1 and TRBJ1-1; D uncertain. The CDR3 covers 13 residues. V lost 0 bases, J lost 3 bases, and 6 bases lay in between. The V gene's germline CDR1 is SGHRS and CDR2 YFSETQ. This CDR3 is CASSLDGYTEAFF. The DNA for the CDR3 is TGCGCCAGCAGCTTGGACGGTTACACTGAAGCTTTCTTT.

A few counts support this clone. This chain links TRBV25-1 with TRBJ1-4, with 10 bases that match TRBD1. V lost 3 bases to trimming and J lost 5 bases; unmatched junction nucleotides: 3. Germline values: CDR1 MGHDK, CDR2 SYGVNS. The CDR3 covers 15 residues. As DNA, the CDR3 is TGTGCCAGCAGTGACCCGGGACAGGGGAATGAAAAACTGTTTTTT. Amino acids: CASSDPGQGNEKLFF. The whole variable domain, filled in from reference TRBV25-1 and TRBJ1-4, reads EADIYQTPRYLVIGTGKKITLECSQTMGHDKMYWYQQDPGMELHLIHYSYGVNSTEKGDLSSESTVSRIRTEHFPLTLESARPSHTSQYLCASSDPGQGNEKLFFGSGTQLSVL.

The chain combines TRBV9 with TRBJ1-2, with 9 bases matching TRBD1. V dropped 3 bases and J dropped 8; count of bases not matched to a gene: 11. Germline V gene data show CDR1 as SGDLS and CDR2 as YYNGEE. The CDR3 is made up of 15 amino acids. CDR3 sequence reads: CASSDPRDRALGYTF. The CDR3 DNA is TGTGCCAGCAGCGACCCAAGGGACAGGGCTTTGGGCTACACCTTC.

The gene calls are TRBV4-1 and TRBJ1-3, with D hard to call. Trimming left V 4 bases short and J 7 bases short, with 8 bases between. CDR3 length: 12 residues. CDR1 and CDR2 from the germline V gene are MGHRA and YSYEKL. The CDR3 DNA sequence: TGCGCCAGCAGCCGAGGAGGGAACACCATATATTTT. Amino acids: CASSRGGNTIYF.

This chain joins TRBV11-1 and TRBJ2-6; D may match TRBD1 or TRBD2 (5 bases each). The germline gives CDR1 SGHAT, CDR2 FQDESV (reference sequence). Trimming pared 5 bases from V and 0 bases from J, leaving 20 bases between. The CDR3 length is 19 residues. CDR3 sequence: CASSPLGPFTVSGANVLTF. Written as DNA, the CDR3 is TGTGCCAGCAGCCCCCTGGGACCCTTCACCGTCTCTGGGGCCAACGTCCTGACTTTC.